A single sample is the source of the 32 T cell receptor beta chains below, sequenced in a study of shared clonotypes between healthy human individuals. The table came from immunoSEQ multiplex PCR; TCRdb's copy has only in-frame clones and leaves some out. The table includes millions of clones, approximately 94% detected once. Naive CD8 cells were CD45RO-negative, positively selected for CCR7, excluding terminally differentiated effector memory CD45RA+ cells. Specimen: naive CD8+ T cells sorted from blood. These receptors all come from a man aged 18 to 35 in good health.

The V call is TRBV7-9, the J call TRBJ1-6; D unclear. The CDR3 has 14 residues. Trimming removed 1 base from V and 10 bases from J, with 11 bases in between. CDR1 SEHNR and CDR2 FQNEAQ come from the germline V gene (reference sequence). DNA of the CDR3: TGTGCCAGCAGCTTAGTTCTGCCTGACTCACCCCTCCACTTT. Its protein is CASSLVLPDSPLHF.

The chain links TRBV6-1 to TRBJ1-2; 8 bases match TRBD1. The CDR3 extends over 15 amino acids. The V gene end was trimmed by 1 base and the J gene end by 11 bases; junction bases not matched to a gene: 12. CDR1 and CDR2 (germline): MNHNS, SASEGT. CDR3 amino acids: CASSEGRTGLVLYTF. Here the CDR3 DNA reads TGTGCCAGCAGTGAAGGAAGGACAGGGCTCGTCCTATACACCTTC.

The gene calls are TRBV4-1 and TRBJ2-1; perhaps D is TRBD1 or TRBD2 (5 bases each). Germline V gives CDR1 MGHRA, CDR2 YSYEKL. The CDR3 contains 16 residues. Trimming took 3 bases from V and 10 from J, leaving 22 bases between them. The CDR3 loop reads CASSQSGTGLVVEQFF. CDR3 in DNA: TGCGCCAGCAGCCAGAGCGGAACAGGCCTTGTCGTCGAGCAGTTCTTC.

This clone was observed a few times. V gene TRBV4-1 combines with J gene TRBJ2-7; weak D call: TRBD2 (6 bases). Germline assignment: CDR1 MGHRA and CDR2 YSYEKL. The CDR3 has 14 residues. Between the trimmed V and J ends, which lost 3 bases and 7 bases, there was a span of 16 bases. For the CDR3, the DNA is TGCGCCAGCAGCCAGCGGGACTCCGGGGGAGAGCAGTACTTC. As protein: CASSQRDSGGEQYF.

In nucleotides, the CDR3 is TGTGCCAGCAGCTTGTTGGGCGGGGGGCCAGAGACCCAGTACTTC. Translating it yields CASSLLGGGPETQYF. The V and J genes are TRBV5-4 and TRBJ2-5; TRBD2 agrees at 8 bases. Per the germline V gene, CDR1 is SGHNT and CDR2 is YYREEE (reference sequence). CDR3 size: 15 residues. V shed 1 base and J 4 bases; nucleotides not matched to a gene: 6.

This sequence joins TRBV6-5 and TRBJ2-7; 8 nucleotides match TRBD1. CDR1 MNHEY and CDR2 SVGAGI come from the germline V gene. Trimming removed 0 bases from V and 5 bases from J; junction bases left unmatched: 6. The CDR3 consists of 15 residues. As DNA, the CDR3 is TGTGCCAGCAGTTACTCTGGGGCAGGGGGCGACGAGCAGTACTTC. It is translated as CASSYSGAGGDEQYF.

The chain uses TRBV5-1 and TRBJ2-7, with D tentatively TRBD2 (6 bases). CDR3 length equals 12 residues. The ends were cut back, 10 bases at V and 2 bases at J, with 13 bases in the middle. Looked up from germline, CDR1 is SGHRS and CDR2 is YFSETQ. CDR3 sequence: CAGNGRPYEQYF. The CDR3 nucleotides read TGCGCCGGAAATGGGAGGCCCTACGAGCAGTACTTC.

This chain joins TRBV30 and TRBJ2-7; 11 nucleotides agree with TRBD2. The CDR3 covers 12 residues. CDR1 and CDR2 from the germline V gene are GTSNPN and SVGIG (reference sequence). Trimming cost V 8 bases and J 4 bases; bases outside gene matches: 4. The CDR3 spells CAQASGRYEQYF. CDR3 sequence (DNA): TGTGCCCAAGCTAGCGGGAGGTACGAGCAGTACTTC.

A word on this clone: Other nucleotide sequences in the sample specify the same CDR3. V usage is TRBV27 and J usage is TRBJ1-4, with 7 bases fitting TRBD1. The CDR3 sequence is 14 residues long. The germline V gene has CDR1 MNHEY and CDR2 SMNVEV (reference sequence). J gave up 3 bases and V 5 bases, and 3 bases lay outside the gene matches. The CDR3 spells CASSVTGSNEKLFF. Written as DNA, the CDR3 is TGTGCCAGCAGTGTGACAGGGTCTAATGAAAAACTGTTTTTT.

Comments on this clone: Distinct nucleotide sequences in the sample also encode this CDR3. The V and J genes are TRBV2 and TRBJ2-7; D is uncertain. CDR1 and CDR2 from the germline V gene are SNHLY and FYNNEI. The CDR3 is 11 residues long. V lost 8 bases and J 1 base, leaving 6 bases between the germline ends. This CDR3 reads CASSGSYEQYF. The CDR3 nucleotides are TGTGCCAGCTCGGGTTCCTACGAGCAGTACTTC.

V gene TRBV9 combines with J gene TRBJ2-1; 11 bases line up with TRBD2. Germline CDR1 SGDLS, CDR2 YYNGEE. Losses at the gene ends were 5 bases for V and 6 bases for J; bases not matched to a gene: 4. This CDR3 has 14 amino acids. The CDR3 sequence: CASSTSGGLNEQFF. The DNA of the CDR3 is TGTGCCAGCAGTACTAGCGGGGGCCTCAATGAGCAGTTCTTC.

The chain is built from TRBV27 and TRBJ1-1, with D possibly TRBD1 on 5 matching bases. With 3 bases removed from V and 1 base from J, the gap between germline ends came to 9 bases. CDR3 length equals 14 residues. Germline V gene data show CDR1 as MNHEY and CDR2 as SMNVEV (reference sequence). The CDR3 DNA reads TGTGCCAGCAGTTTCGTCGGGGGGAACACTGAAGCTTTCTTT. Its protein product is CASSFVGGNTEAFF.

The rearrangement links TRBV19 to TRBJ2-5; the D call may be TRBD1 or TRBD2 (5 bases each). The CDR3 is 15 residues long. Germline-derived CDR1 and CDR2 are LNHDA and SQIVND (reference sequence). Trimming shortened V by 3 bases and J by 5 bases, and 16 bases separated the two germline ends. The CDR3 here is CASSMGDGSLETQYF. CDR3 DNA sequence: TGTGCCAGTAGTATGGGGGACGGCTCTCTCGAGACCCAGTACTTC.

As for this clone: Within the sample, other DNA sequences also encode this same CDR3. This chain links TRBV4-3 with TRBJ2-1; D is unresolved. The CDR3 is 13 residues long. The germline gives CDR1 LGHNA, CDR2 YSLEER. Trimming took off 0 bases at V and 5 bases at J, with 5 bases between the two ends. The DNA of the CDR3 is TGCGCCAGCAGCCAAGATTTGGACAATGAGCAGTTCTTC. The encoded protein is CASSQDLDNEQFF.

This chain connects TRBV10-2 to TRBJ2-7; the D is unclear. Germline-derived CDR1 and CDR2 are WSHSY and SAAADI. There are 13 residues in the CDR3. The V end lost 7 bases, the J end lost 1 base, and 11 bases lay between the germline ends. CDR3: CASKETHSYEQYF. CDR3 nucleotide sequence: TGCGCCAGCAAGGAAACTCATTCCTACGAGCAGTACTTC.

In nucleotides, the CDR3 is TGTGCCAGCAGCCACCGGACACCCTCCTACGAGCAGTACTTC. Amino acids: CASSHRTPSYEQYF. The chain joins TRBV7-9 to TRBJ2-7; maybe TRBD1 (5 bases). Germline V gene sequence: CDR1 SEHNR, CDR2 FQNEAQ (reference sequence). Trimming removed 5 bases at V and 0 bases at J, with 11 bases between. The CDR3 runs to 14 residues.

This chain joins TRBV9 and TRBJ2-5; TRBD1 agrees at 7 bases. V shed 4 bases, J shed 1 base, and the junction held 7 bases outside the gene matches. The CDR3 extends over 15 amino acids. Germline CDR1 is SGDLS and CDR2 is YYNGEE. CDR3 amino acids: CASSFFGTAQETQYF. The CDR3 region has the DNA TGTGCCAGCAGCTTTTTCGGGACAGCCCAAGAGACCCAGTACTTC.

This clone was picked up a small number of times. The chain employs TRBV27 and TRBJ2-5; D is ambiguous. Germline-derived CDR1 and CDR2 are MNHEY and SMNVEV (reference sequence). The CDR3 contains 16 residues. V was clipped by 2 bases and J by 5 bases, with 18 bases between them. CDR3 DNA sequence: TGTGCCAGCAGTTTAAGCATGCAGCGAGTCGGGGAGACCCAGTACTTC. Amino acid sequence: CASSLSMQRVGETQYF.

The chain uses TRBV30 and TRBJ2-7; the D gene is possibly TRBD1 (6 bases). Between the trimmed V and J ends, which lost 5 bases and 7 bases, there was a span of 21 bases. Germline V lookup: CDR1 GTSNPN, CDR2 SVGIG (reference sequence). The CDR3 length is 14 residues. The CDR3 reads CAWGLGRGDEEQYF. The CDR3 DNA follows: TGTGCCTGGGGGTTGGGCAGGGGAGATGAAGAGCAGTACTTC.

This chain links TRBV7-6 with TRBJ1-4; TRBD1 is a possible D gene (5 bases). Germline-derived CDR1 and CDR2 are SGHVS and FNYEAQ. V was clipped by 1 base and J by 3 bases, with 12 bases between them. CDR3 length: 16 amino acids. CDR3 coding DNA: TGTGCCAGCAGCTTAGAGGCTAGGGGTCCTAATGAAAAACTGTTTTTT. Protein product: CASSLEARGPNEKLFF. Using reference TRBV7-6 and TRBJ1-4 for the parts outside the CDR3, the full variable domain is GAGVSQSPRYKVTKRGQDVALRCDPISGHVSLYWYRQALGQGPEFLTYFNYEAQQDKSGLPNDRFSAERPEGSISTLTIQRTEQRDSAMYRCASSLEARGPNEKLFFGSGTQLSVL.

This chain uses TRBV7-2 with TRBJ2-3, with D tentatively TRBD1 (6 bases). The germline V and J ends were trimmed by 5 bases and 2 bases, with 11 bases remaining between them. CDR1 is SGHTA, CDR2 FQGNSA, per germline. The CDR3 sequence is 14 residues long. The CDR3 bases are TGTGCCAGCAGCACCTGGACAGACACAGATACGCAGTATTTT. Protein: CASSTWTDTDTQYF.

For this clone: At one of its ends the junction is not consistent with the germline gene, which may arise from a read error. The gene calls are TRBV11-2 and TRBJ2-4, with 7 bases fitting TRBD1. The CDR3 consists of 12 residues. Germline V CDR1 and CDR2: SGHAT, FQNNGV. The CDR3 region has the DNA TGTGCCAGCAGCTTAGGTGAGGGGGCGAGAGTTTTC. Translating gives CASSLGEGARVF.

This clone came up once. V gene TRBV6-6 combines with J gene TRBJ1-1, with D maybe TRBD1 (6 bases). The length of the CDR3 is 12 residues. With 8 bases removed from V and 11 bases from J, the gap between germline ends came to 18 bases. Per the germline V gene, CDR1 is MNHNY and CDR2 is SVGAGI (reference sequence). CDR3 loop: CASLEGGDVAFF. In nucleotides, the CDR3 is TGTGCCAGCTTGGAAGGGGGAGATGTCGCTTTCTTT.

This sequence joins TRBV5-6 and TRBJ2-7; TRBD2 is a possible D gene (6 bases). CDR3 length: 15 amino acids. Per germline, CDR1 SGHDT and CDR2 YYEEEE. V lost 2 bases and J 0 bases, leaving 12 bases between the germline ends. The CDR3 reads CASSFGGTFSYEQYF. The CDR3 coding sequence is TGTGCCAGCAGCTTTGGAGGGACGTTCTCCTACGAGCAGTACTTC.

The chain links TRBV19 to TRBJ1-5; no reliable D call. This CDR3 region has 14 residues. Germline lookup yields CDR1 LNHDA and CDR2 SQIVND (reference sequence). V shed 1 base and J shed 6 bases, with 10 bases lying between them. This CDR3 is CASSIVSAGQPQHF. CDR3 DNA: TGTGCCAGTAGTATAGTCTCCGCGGGTCAGCCCCAGCATTTT. The whole variable domain, filled in from reference TRBV19 and TRBJ1-5, reads DGGITQSPKYLFRKEGQNVTLSCEQNLNHDAMYWYRQDPGQGLRLIYYSQIVNDFQKGDIAEGYSVSREKKESFPLTVTSAQKNPTAFYLCASSIVSAGQPQHFGDGTRLSIL.

The chain combines TRBV4-1 with TRBJ2-5; 15 bases are shared with TRBD2. J was trimmed by 5 bases and V by 3 bases; bases with no gene match: 7. CDR3 length: 17 amino acids. Germline lookup yields CDR1 MGHRA and CDR2 YSYEKL. In DNA form, the CDR3 reads TGCGCCAGCAGCCACGGGACTAGCGGGGGGTTGGTGGAGACCCAGTACTTC. Translated, it gives CASSHGTSGGLVETQYF.

Here the CDR3 DNA reads TGTGCCAGCAGTGTTTTGGTAGGTGGGCAAACAGATACGCAGTATTTT. Amino acids: CASSVLVGGQTDTQYF. The chain combines TRBV2 with TRBJ2-3; D gene ambiguous. Germline V gene lookup returns CDR1 SNHLY and CDR2 FYNNEI. The CDR3 is 16 residues long. Trimming took off 4 bases at V and 3 bases at J, with 17 bases between the two ends.

This clone was detected only once. This chain joins TRBV11-2 and TRBJ2-1; no clear D. V lost 1 base and J 7 bases, leaving 11 bases between the germline ends. Germline loops: CDR1 SGHAT, CDR2 FQNNGV. The CDR3 totals 14 residues. The CDR3 nucleotides are TGTGCCAGCAGCTTAGTCGCTGGAAATAATGAGCAGTTCTTC. Translation gives CASSLVAGNNEQFF.

This chain uses TRBV7-9 with TRBJ1-4, with 7 positions matching TRBD1. J gave up 8 bases and V 4 bases, and 10 bases lay outside the gene matches. Germline loops: CDR1 SEHNR, CDR2 FQNEAQ (reference sequence). The CDR3 has 15 amino acids. The CDR3 is CASSSPTGAGEKLFF. CDR3 sequence (DNA): TGTGCCAGCAGCTCCCCCACAGGGGCTGGAGAAAAACTGTTTTTT.

This rearrangement joins TRBV11-2 to TRBJ2-7; D unresolved. There are 14 residues in the CDR3. Trimming shortened V by 6 bases and J by 3 bases, and 15 bases separated the two germline ends. The germline gives CDR1 SGHAT, CDR2 FQNNGV. This chain's CDR3 is CASSTVGGYYEQYF. For the CDR3, the DNA is TGTGCCAGCAGTACCGTGGGCGGCTACTACGAGCAGTACTTC.

This clone was observed a single time. This sample also contains other DNA sequences that code for the same CDR3. V and J are TRBV19 and TRBJ2-7, with D tentatively TRBD2 (6 bases). V lost 4 bases and J 3 bases, leaving 10 bases between the germline ends. CDR3 size: 13 residues. Germline V gives CDR1 LNHDA, CDR2 SQIVND (reference sequence). DNA of the CDR3: TGTGCCAGTAGTACGGGAGAAGGCTACGAGCAGTACTTC. Protein product: CASSTGEGYEQYF.

The rearrangement joins TRBV29-1 to TRBJ1-1; 8 nucleotides align to TRBD1. CDR3 length equals 12 residues. With 3 bases clipped from V and 6 bases from J, the junction kept 3 bases outside the gene matches. Germline V CDR1 and CDR2: SQVTM, ANQGSEA. CDR3 protein: CSVEDREAEAFF. CDR3 nucleotides: TGCAGCGTTGAGGACAGGGAGGCTGAAGCTTTCTTT.